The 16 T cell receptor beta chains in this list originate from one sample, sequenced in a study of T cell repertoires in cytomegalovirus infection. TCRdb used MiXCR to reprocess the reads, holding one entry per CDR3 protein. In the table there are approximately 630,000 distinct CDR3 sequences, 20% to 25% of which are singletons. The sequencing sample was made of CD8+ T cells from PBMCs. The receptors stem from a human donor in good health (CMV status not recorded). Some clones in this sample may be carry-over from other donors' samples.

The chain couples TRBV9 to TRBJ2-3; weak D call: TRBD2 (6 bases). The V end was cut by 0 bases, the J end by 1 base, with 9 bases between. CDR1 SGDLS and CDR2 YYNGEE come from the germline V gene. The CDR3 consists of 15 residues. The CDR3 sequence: CASSVVGGGTDTQYF. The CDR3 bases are TGTGCCAGCAGCGTAGTAGGCGGGGGCACAGATACGCAGTATTTT.

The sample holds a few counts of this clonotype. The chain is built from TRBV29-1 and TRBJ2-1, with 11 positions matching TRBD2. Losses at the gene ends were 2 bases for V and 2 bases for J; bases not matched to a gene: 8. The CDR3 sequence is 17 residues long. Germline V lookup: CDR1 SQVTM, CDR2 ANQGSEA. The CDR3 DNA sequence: TGCAGCGTTGAACTAGCGGGGGGACCTAAACCCTACAATGAGCAGTTCTTC. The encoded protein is CSVELAGGPKPYNEQFF.

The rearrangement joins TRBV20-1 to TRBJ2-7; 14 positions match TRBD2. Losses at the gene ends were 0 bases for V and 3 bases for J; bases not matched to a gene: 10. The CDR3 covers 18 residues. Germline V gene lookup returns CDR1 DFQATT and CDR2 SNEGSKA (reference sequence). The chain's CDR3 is CSARDPETSGGAIYEQYV. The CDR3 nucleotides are TGCAGTGCTAGAGATCCCGAGACTAGCGGGGGGGCCATCTACGAGCAGTACGTC.

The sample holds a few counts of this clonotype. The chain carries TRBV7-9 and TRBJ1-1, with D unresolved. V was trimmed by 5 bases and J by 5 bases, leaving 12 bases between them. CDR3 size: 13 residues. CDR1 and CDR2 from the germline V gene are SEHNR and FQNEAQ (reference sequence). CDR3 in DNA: TGTGCCAGCAGCCCAATTAAGGCGACTGAAGCTTTCTTT. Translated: CASSPIKATEAFF.

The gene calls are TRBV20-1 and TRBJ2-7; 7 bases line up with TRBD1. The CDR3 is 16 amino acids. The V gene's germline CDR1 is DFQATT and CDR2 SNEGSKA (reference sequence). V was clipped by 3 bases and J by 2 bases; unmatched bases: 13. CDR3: CSARTPYGTAAYEQYF. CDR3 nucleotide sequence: TGCAGTGCTAGGACCCCGTATGGGACAGCTGCCTACGAGCAGTACTTC.

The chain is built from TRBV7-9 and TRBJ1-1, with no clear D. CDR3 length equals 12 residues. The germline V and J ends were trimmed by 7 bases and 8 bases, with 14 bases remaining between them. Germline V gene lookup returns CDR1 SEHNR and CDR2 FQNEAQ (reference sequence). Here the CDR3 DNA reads TGTGCCAGCACCGTGGGCCACCTCGAAGCTTTCTTT. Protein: CASTVGHLEAFF.

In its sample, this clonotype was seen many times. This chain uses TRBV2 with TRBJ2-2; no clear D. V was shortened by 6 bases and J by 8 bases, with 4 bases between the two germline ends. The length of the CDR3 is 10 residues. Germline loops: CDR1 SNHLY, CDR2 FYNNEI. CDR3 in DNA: TGTGCCAGCAGGAGTGGGGAGCTGTTTTTT. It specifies CASRSGELFF.

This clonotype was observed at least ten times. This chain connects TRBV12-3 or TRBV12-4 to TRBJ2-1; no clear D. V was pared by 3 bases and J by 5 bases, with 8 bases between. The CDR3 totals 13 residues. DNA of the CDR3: TGTGCCAGCAGTTTTTCCAGAGACAATGAGCAGTTCTTC. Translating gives CASSFSRDNEQFF.

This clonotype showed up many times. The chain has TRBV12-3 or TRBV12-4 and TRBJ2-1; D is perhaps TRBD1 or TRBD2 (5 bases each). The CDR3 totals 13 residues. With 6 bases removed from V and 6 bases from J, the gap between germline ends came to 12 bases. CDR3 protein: CASSPGTSNEQFF. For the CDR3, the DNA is TGTGCCAGCAGCCCCGGGACCAGCAATGAGCAGTTCTTC.

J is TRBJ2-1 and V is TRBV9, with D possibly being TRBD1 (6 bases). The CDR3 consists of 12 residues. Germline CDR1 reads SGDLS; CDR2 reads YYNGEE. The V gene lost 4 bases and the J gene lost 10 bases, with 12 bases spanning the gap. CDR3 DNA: TGTGCCAGCAGCCAGGGGACGGCCGAGCAGTTCTTC. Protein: CASSQGTAEQFF.

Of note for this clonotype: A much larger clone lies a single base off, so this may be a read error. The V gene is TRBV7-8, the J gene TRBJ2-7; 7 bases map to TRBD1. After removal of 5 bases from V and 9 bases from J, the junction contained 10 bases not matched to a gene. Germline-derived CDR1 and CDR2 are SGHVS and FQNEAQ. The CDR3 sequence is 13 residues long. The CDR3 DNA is TGTGCCAGCAGCCTTCAAGACAGGGAAGTGCAGTACGTC. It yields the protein CASSLQDREVQYV.

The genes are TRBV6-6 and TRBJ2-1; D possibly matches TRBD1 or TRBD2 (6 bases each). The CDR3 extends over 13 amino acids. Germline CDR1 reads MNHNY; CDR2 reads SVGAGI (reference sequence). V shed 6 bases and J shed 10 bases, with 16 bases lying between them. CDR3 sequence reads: CASSHGGDREQFF. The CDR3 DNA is TGTGCCAGCAGCCACGGGGGCGATAGGGAGCAGTTCTTC.

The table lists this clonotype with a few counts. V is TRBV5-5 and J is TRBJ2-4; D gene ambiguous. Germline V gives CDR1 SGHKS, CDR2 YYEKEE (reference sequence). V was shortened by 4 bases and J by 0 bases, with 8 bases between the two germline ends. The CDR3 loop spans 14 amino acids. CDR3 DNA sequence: TGTGCCAGCAGCCCCGGCCTAGCCAAAAACATTCAGTACTTC. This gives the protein CASSPGLAKNIQYF.

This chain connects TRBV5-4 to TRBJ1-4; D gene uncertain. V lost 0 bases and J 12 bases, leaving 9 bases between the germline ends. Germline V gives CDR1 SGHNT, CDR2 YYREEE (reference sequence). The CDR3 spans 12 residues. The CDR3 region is CASSLAGDELFF. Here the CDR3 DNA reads TGTGCCAGCAGCTTGGCCGGGGATGAACTGTTTTTT.

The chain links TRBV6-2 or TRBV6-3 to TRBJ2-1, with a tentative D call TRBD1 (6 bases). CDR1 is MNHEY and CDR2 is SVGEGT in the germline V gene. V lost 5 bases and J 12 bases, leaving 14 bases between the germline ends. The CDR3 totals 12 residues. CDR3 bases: TGTGCCAGCAGTCAATACAGGGTTGGGCAGTTCTTC. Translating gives CASSQYRVGQFF.

The CDR3 loop is CAISEDRDRGPNYGYTF. The DNA of the CDR3 is TGTGCCATCAGTGAAGACAGAGACCGGGGACCCAACTATGGCTACACCTTC. The gene calls are TRBV10-3 and TRBJ1-2; D possibly corresponds to TRBD1 (5 bases). The CDR3 totals 17 residues. V lost 3 bases and J 2 bases, leaving 19 bases between the germline ends. Germline V gives CDR1 ENHRY, CDR2 SYGVKD.